This TCR beta chain was observed in a study of shared T cell receptors in the human thymus. In germline, CDR1 is MRHNA, CDR2 SNTAGT. This CDR3 comprises 13 residues. Trimming removed 6 bases at V and 4 bases at J, with 10 bases between. Method: immunoSEQ multiplex PCR; TCRdb's copy keeps in-frame clones and lacks some. The sample lists over 350,000 clones, around 93% occurring once. This clonotype was obtained from a human donor. The specimen sequenced was thymocytes. The rearrangement links TRBV6-4 to TRBJ1-5, with D possibly TRBD1 on 5 matching bases. CDR3 sequence: CASSPQGNQPQHF. For the CDR3, the DNA is TGTGCCAGCAGCCCCCAGGGTAATCAGCCCCAGCATTTT.